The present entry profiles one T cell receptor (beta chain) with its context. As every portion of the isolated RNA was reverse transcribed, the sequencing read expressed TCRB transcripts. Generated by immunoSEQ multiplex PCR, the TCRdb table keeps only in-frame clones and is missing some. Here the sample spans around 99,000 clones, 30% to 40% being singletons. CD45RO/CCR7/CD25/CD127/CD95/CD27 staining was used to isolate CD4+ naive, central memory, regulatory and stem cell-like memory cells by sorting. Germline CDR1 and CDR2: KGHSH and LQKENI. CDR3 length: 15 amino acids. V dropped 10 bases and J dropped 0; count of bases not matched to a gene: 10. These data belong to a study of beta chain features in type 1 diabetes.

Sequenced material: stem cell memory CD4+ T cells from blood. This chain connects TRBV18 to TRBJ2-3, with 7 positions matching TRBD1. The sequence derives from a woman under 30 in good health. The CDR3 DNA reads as TGTGCCAACGACAGGGCTACCTACAGCACAGATACGCAGTATTTT. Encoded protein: CANDRATYSTDTQYF.